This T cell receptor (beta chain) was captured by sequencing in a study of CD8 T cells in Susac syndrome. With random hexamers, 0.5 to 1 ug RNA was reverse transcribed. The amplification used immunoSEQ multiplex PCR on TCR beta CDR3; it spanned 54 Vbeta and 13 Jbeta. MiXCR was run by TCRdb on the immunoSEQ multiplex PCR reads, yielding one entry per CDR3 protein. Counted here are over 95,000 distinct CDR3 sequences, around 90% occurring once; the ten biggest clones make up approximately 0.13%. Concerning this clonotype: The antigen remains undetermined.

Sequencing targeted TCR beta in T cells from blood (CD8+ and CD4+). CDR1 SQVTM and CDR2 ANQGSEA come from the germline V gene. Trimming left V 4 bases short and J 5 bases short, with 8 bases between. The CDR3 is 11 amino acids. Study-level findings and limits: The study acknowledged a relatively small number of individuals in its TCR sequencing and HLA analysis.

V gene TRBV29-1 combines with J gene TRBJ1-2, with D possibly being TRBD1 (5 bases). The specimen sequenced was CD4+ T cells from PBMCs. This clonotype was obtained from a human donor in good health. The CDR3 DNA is TGCAGCGTTGCAGGGAATTATGGCTACACCTTC. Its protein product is CSVAGNYGYTF.